The 24 T cell receptor beta chains in this list originate from one sample, sequenced in a study of blood T cell repertoires in COVID-19. The repertoire was sequenced with immunoSEQ multiplex PCR; TCRdb's copy has only in-frame clones and lacks some. The repertoire holds roughly 290,000 clones, with 65% to 85% as singletons. Sequencing input: peripheral blood. These receptors were taken from a person aged 70 to 85 with COVID-19, enrolled during active disease.

Concerning this clone itself: One end of the junction is discordant with germline, which a read error may explain. The chain joins TRBV3-1 (or the pseudogene TRBV3-2) to TRBJ2-7; 13 positions agree with TRBD2. The germline CDR1 and CDR2 sequences are LGHDT and YNNKEL (reference sequence). CDR3 length: 14 residues. CDR3 protein: CASSQQVGTSGTNF. The DNA of the CDR3 is TGTGCCAGCAGCCAACAAGTGGGGACTAGCGGGACCAACTTC.

This clone occurred a few times. The rearrangement joins TRBV3-1 (or the pseudogene TRBV3-2) to TRBJ1-4; D call uncertain. V was trimmed by 1 base and J by 6 bases, leaving 12 bases between them. The CDR3 spans 15 residues. Germline CDR1 is LGHDT and CDR2 is YNNKEL (reference sequence). CDR3 nucleotides: TGTGCCAGCAGCCAAGGGGTAGGGAGAGATGAAAAACTGTTTTTT. Its protein is CASSQGVGRDEKLFF.

This clone has only a few counts. The chain joins TRBV28 to TRBJ2-5; the D gene is possibly TRBD1 (6 bases). The CDR3 length is 15 residues. Germline CDR1 is MDHEN and CDR2 is SYDVKM. Trimming pared 1 base from V and 4 bases from J, leaving 13 bases between. CDR3 nucleotides: TGTGCCAGCAGTTTATACGGGACATCTTTAGAGACCCAGTACTTC. Protein sequence: CASSLYGTSLETQYF.

The chain joins TRBV5-4 to TRBJ1-6; weak D call: TRBD1 (6 bases). Trimming took off 0 bases at V and 9 bases at J, with 16 bases between the two ends. Germline CDR1 reads SGHNT; CDR2 reads YYREEE (reference sequence). The CDR3 totals 16 residues. The CDR3 DNA sequence: TGTGCCAGCAGCTTGGCGGCAGGGGTCGCTGGTTCACCCCTCCACTTT. Residues: CASSLAAGVAGSPLHF. The variable domain in full, with the rest retrieved from reference TRBV5-4 and TRBJ1-6, is ETGVTQSPTHLIKTRGQQVTLRCSSQSGHNTVSWYQQALGQGPQFIFQYYREEENGRGNFPPRFSGLQFPNYSSELNVNALELDDSALYLCASSLAAGVAGSPLHFGNGTRLTVT.

The chain has TRBV10-3 and TRBJ2-7; TRBD1 matches 12 bases. The CDR3 sequence is 14 residues long. The trim removed 4 bases at V and 2 bases at J, leaving 0 bases unmatched. The germline V gene encodes CDR1 ENHRY and CDR2 SYGVKD. This CDR3 reads CAISGDRGPYEQYF. The CDR3 nucleotides are TGTGCCATCAGTGGGGACAGGGGGCCCTACGAGCAGTACTTC.

This chain joins TRBV13 and TRBJ2-2; possibly TRBD1 for D (6 bases). This CDR3 contains 15 residues. The V end was cut by 6 bases, the J end by 0 bases, with 11 bases between. Looked up from germline, CDR1 is PRHDT and CDR2 is FYEKMQ (reference sequence). Written as DNA, the CDR3 is TGTGCCAGCAGACCAGGGGCCTCGAACACCGGGGAGCTGTTTTTT. Protein product: CASRPGASNTGELFF.

The chain combines TRBV28 with TRBJ1-2; D remains unclear. Looked up from germline, CDR1 is MDHEN and CDR2 is SYDVKM. Between the trimmed V and J ends, which lost 4 bases and 4 bases, there was a span of 10 bases. This CDR3 is built from 13 residues. In nucleotides, the CDR3 is TGTGCCAGCAGTTCCCTCCCGGGCTATGGCTACACCTTC. It yields the protein CASSSLPGYGYTF.

The chain links TRBV3-1 (or the pseudogene TRBV3-2) to TRBJ2-5; 9 bases fit TRBD2. From germline, CDR1 is LGHDT and CDR2 YNNKEL (reference sequence). This CDR3 has 14 residues. V gave up 4 bases and J gave up 5 bases; unmatched junction bases: 5. The CDR3 coding sequence is TGTGCCAGCAGCCTTAGCGGGAGTGGCGAGACCCAGTACTTC. Amino acid sequence: CASSLSGSGETQYF.

The V gene is TRBV6-1, the J gene TRBJ1-5; D uncertain. V shed 8 bases and J shed 7 bases, with 18 bases lying between them. This CDR3 has 14 residues. Germline CDR1 MNHNS, CDR2 SASEGT. For the CDR3, the DNA is TGTGCCAGCCGTGGAGGTTCCCCCGGACAGCCCCAGCATTTT. It specifies CASRGGSPGQPQHF.

The V call is TRBV10-3, the J call TRBJ1-1; D is possibly TRBD1 (5 bases). Germline V gives CDR1 ENHRY, CDR2 SYGVKD. The V and J ends lost 6 bases and 1 base respectively, with 12 bases between them. The CDR3 runs to 14 residues. CDR3 coding DNA: TGTGCCATCAGCAGGGACTTCGGGAACACTGAAGCTTTCTTT. As protein: CAISRDFGNTEAFF.

This chain connects TRBV7-9 to TRBJ1-4; D unresolved. The V gene's germline CDR1 is SEHNR and CDR2 FQNEAQ (reference sequence). Trimming shortened V by 5 bases and J by 5 bases, and 12 bases separated the two germline ends. The CDR3 sequence is 14 residues long. CDR3 protein: CASSVQEGNEKLFF. The CDR3 DNA is TGTGCCAGCAGCGTCCAGGAAGGAAATGAAAAACTGTTTTTT. Based on the CDR3 plus reference TRBV7-9 and TRBJ1-4, the full variable domain is DTGVSQNPRHKITKRGQNVTFRCDPISEHNRLYWYRQTLGQGPEFLTYFQNEAQLEKSRLLSDRFSAERPKGSFSTLEIQRTEQGDSAMYLCASSVQEGNEKLFFGSGTQLSVL.

The V and J genes are TRBV5-1 and TRBJ2-2, with D perhaps matching TRBD1 (5 bases). Trimming cost V 4 bases and J 4 bases, with 17 bases left between them. The V gene's germline CDR1 is SGHRS and CDR2 YFSETQ. This CDR3 is built from 16 residues. CDR3 sequence (DNA): TGCGCCAGCAGCCTTACTGGGGCCACAGGCACCGGGGAGCTGTTTTTT. Its protein is CASSLTGATGTGELFF.

In its sample, this clone was seen a few times. The chain has TRBV7-8 and TRBJ2-7, with TRBD1 matching 9 bases. CDR3 length: 13 residues. V dropped 1 base and J dropped 5; count of bases not matched to a gene: 0. From germline, CDR1 is SGHVS and CDR2 FQNEAQ. CDR3 loop: CASSLGTGDEQYF. DNA for the CDR3: TGTGCCAGCAGCTTAGGGACAGGGGACGAGCAGTACTTC.

CDR3 coding DNA: TGTGCCAGCAGCTTCGACCCGAGGACAGGGAAAGACTACGAGCAGTACTTC. This codes for CASSFDPRTGKDYEQYF. The J gene is TRBJ2-7, the V gene TRBV7-9; 8 nucleotides match TRBD1. The CDR3 length is 17 residues. The V and J ends lost 3 bases and 3 bases, in that order; junction bases with no gene match: 13. Germline lookup yields CDR1 SEHNR and CDR2 FQNEAQ (reference sequence).

This chain uses TRBV6-2 or TRBV6-3 with TRBJ2-7; 8 nucleotides agree with TRBD1. The CDR3 consists of 12 residues. Germline V gene sequence: CDR1 MNHEY, CDR2 SVGEGT. V lost 4 bases and J lost 7; bases outside the gene matches: 3. The CDR3 region is CASSFTGGEQYF. The CDR3 nucleotides read TGTGCCAGCAGTTTTACAGGGGGGGAGCAGTACTTC.

This clone has only one observation. This chain uses TRBV11-3 with TRBJ1-5, with 11 bases that match TRBD1. V was pared by 8 bases and J by 2 bases, with 5 bases of the junction left unmatched. CDR1 is SGHNT and CDR2 is YENEEA in the germline V gene. This CDR3 region has 15 residues. The CDR3 sequence: CASGKGQGGNQPQHF. In nucleotides, the CDR3 is TGTGCCAGCGGAAAGGGACAGGGGGGCAATCAGCCCCAGCATTTT.

This clone was observed a single time. The gene calls are TRBV6-2 or TRBV6-3 and TRBJ2-1, with 11 positions matching TRBD1. This CDR3 is 16 amino acids long. Germline CDR1 MNHEY, CDR2 SVGEGT. Trimming removed 0 bases from V and 5 bases from J; junction bases left unmatched: 3. CDR3 sequence: CASSYSDRGRNNEQFF. As DNA, the CDR3 is TGTGCCAGCAGTTACTCGGACAGGGGGCGGAACAATGAGCAGTTCTTC.

This chain links TRBV5-8 with TRBJ2-7, with D perhaps TRBD2 (5 bases). This CDR3 has 14 residues. V dropped 0 bases and J dropped 7 bases, with 14 bases sitting between them. Germline CDR1 and CDR2: SGHTS and YDEGEE. This CDR3 is CASSLGLREGEQYF. Here the CDR3 DNA reads TGTGCCAGCAGCTTGGGACTCCGTGAGGGTGAGCAGTACTTC.

In this sample, this clone turned up once. The chain uses TRBV28 and TRBJ1-2, with D possibly matching TRBD1 (5 bases). Germline-derived CDR1 and CDR2 are MDHEN and SYDVKM. Trimming took 8 bases from V and 3 from J, leaving 7 bases between them. The CDR3 runs to 11 residues. In DNA form, the CDR3 reads TGTGCCAGCCTCAGGGACTATGGCTACACCTTC. This gives the protein CASLRDYGYTF.

The chain carries TRBV2 and TRBJ1-2, with 9 nucleotides matching TRBD1. This CDR3 region has 14 residues. Per the germline V gene, CDR1 is SNHLY and CDR2 is FYNNEI. With V trimmed by 6 bases and J by 8 bases, 10 bases remained unmatched. CDR3 amino acids: CASSPGQGHNGYTF. CDR3 sequence (DNA): TGTGCCAGCAGCCCGGGACAGGGTCATAACGGCTACACCTTC.

This chain connects TRBV4-3 to TRBJ1-2; TRBD1 matches 9 bases. V was clipped by 0 bases and J by 1 base; unmatched bases: 3. This CDR3 has 16 residues. From germline, CDR1 is LGHNA and CDR2 YSLEER. The CDR3 DNA reads TGCGCCAGCAGCCAAGATTGGGACAGGGATAACTATGGCTACACCTTC. This translates into CASSQDWDRDNYGYTF.

V is TRBV19 and J is TRBJ2-7, with TRBD2 matching over 8 bases. Per germline, CDR1 LNHDA and CDR2 SQIVND (reference sequence). V was pared by 4 bases and J by 3 bases, with 11 bases of the junction left unmatched. The CDR3 contains 16 residues. The CDR3 DNA sequence: TGTGCCAGTAGTACTCGGGGGGGGGAGTACGGCTACGAGCAGTACTTC. It codes for CASSTRGGEYGYEQYF.

This clone was found once. One junction end disagrees with the germline gene, perhaps due to a read error. The V and J genes are TRBV6-5 and TRBJ1-6, with 7 bases that match TRBD1. This CDR3 is 14 amino acids long. The V gene's germline CDR1 is MNHEY and CDR2 SVGAGI. The CDR3 loop reads CASSYLTGTSPLHF. For the CDR3, the DNA is TGTGCCAGCAGCTACTTGACAGGGACTTCACCCCTCCACTTT.

The J gene is TRBJ1-1, the V gene TRBV5-1, with unresolved D. CDR1 is SGHRS and CDR2 is YFSETQ in the germline V gene. This CDR3 region has 14 residues. Trimming shortened V by 1 base and J by 0 bases, and 7 bases separated the two germline ends. CDR3 sequence (DNA): TGCGCCAGCAGCTTGTCCACAGTGAACACTGAAGCTTTCTTT. Translated: CASSLSTVNTEAFF.